This TCR beta chain appears in the sequencing data of a study of blood T cell repertoires in COVID-19. In the study overall: Material from acute and convalescent COVID-19 was sourced from the United States, Italy and Spain. Sources were T cells, B-cell-depleted T cells, or PBMCs; the material itself was cDNA or gDNA.

Original data processing: Reference gene primer amplification in the assay estimated nucleated cell counts. Using immunoSEQ multiplex PCR, the repertoire was profiled, and TCRdb retains in-frame clones only, with some absent. The V and J calls and clone size were taken over from that table, and D and trimming were inferred from the DNA. The sample consists of approximately 210,000 clones, 87% of them appearing once. The V end was cut by 6 bases, the J end by 1 base, with 9 bases between. The CDR3 sequence is 13 residues long. Germline V lookup: CDR1 MNHEY, CDR2 SMNVEV (reference sequence). This rearrangement joins TRBV27 to TRBJ2-5; D unresolved. The sequence was obtained from a man aged 35-49 years with active or convalescent COVID-19. Sequencing was carried out using peripheral blood. The CDR3 is CASRRQTQETQYF. In nucleotides, the CDR3 is TGTGCCAGCAGGCGACAAACCCAAGAGACCCAGTACTTC.